This T cell receptor beta chain was obtained from a study of cytotoxic CD8 clonotypes in ibrutinib-treated CLL (TCRdb year 2021). With respect to the entire study: The cohort was composed of about 10 relapsed/refractory and approximately 16 treatment-naive patients; IGHV unmutated status was identified in roughly 18 patients. Every remission and progressive disease sample was obtained while ibrutinib was still being received by the patients. On average, each sample had 255,043 productive templates and more than 85,000 productive rearrangements. Responses were partial in around 24 patients and complete in 2; after median about 68 months follow-up, roughly 14 stayed in remission and about 12 progressed. Cryopreserved peripheral blood mononuclear cells were collected before treatment, at response, and at either disease progression or sustained remission. The response samples were drawn at a median of 12 months into treatment, with a range of roughly 6 to 36 months. Of the approximately 87 people in the trial, 26 had longitudinal samples available.

The full study reports these points: An increase in clonality was observed at ibrutinib response, with clonality remaining stable during sustained remission and falling back toward baseline at progression. Lymph node repertoires were not examined, and the timing of sampling was not matched between patients in sustained remission and those whose disease progressed. Baseline clonality was found to be higher than that of age-matched healthy donors and was strongly correlated with circulating CD8+ T-cell counts. Public clonotypes were rare and either contracted or stayed stable during treatment, and the rise in clonality at ibrutinib response reflected the expansion of private clonotypes.

Each clonotype received, on average, 10x coverage in deep resolution sequencing performed on a MiSeq, where the target depth lay between 1 in 1 million and 1 in 200,000 T cells. The immunoSEQ hsTCRB Kit was used to generate TCR beta libraries. The paper's processing steps were these. The data were analyzed with ImmunoSEQ Analyzer and ImmunoSEQ Data Assistant, and V, D and J gene assignments followed IMGT definitions. Clonality, which ranges from 0 to 1, was calculated as one minus the normalized Shannon entropy of productive rearrangement frequencies. Public clonotype analysis was restricted to overrepresented clonotypes comprising at least 0.05% of each patient's repertoire. Some 13 age-matched healthy donor repertoires from immuneACCESS served as clonality controls. TCRdb stores this immuneACCESS table with in-frame sequences only. Part of the clones is absent; in the studies checked, under half of the shortfall reflects unresolved V genes, and no reason is known for the rest. The D gene and trimming were derived from the DNA, and the V and J assignments and clone size from that table. A total of 140,000 or so clones appear in this sample, roughly three quarters of them only once. The ten top clones hold 10% to 15% of the sample.

CDR1 and CDR2 (SSHAT, FNYEAQ) derive from the germline V gene (reference sequence). The CDR3 numbers 12 residues from cysteine through phenylalanine. The sequence is cut down to CDR3 DNA, 36 bases in frame from base 1. Trimming removed 5 bases from V and 5 bases from J, leaving 7 bases between the germline ends. The meaning of the sample's time point label: about twelve months on ibrutinib. For TCR beta library preparation, roughly 2.2 micrograms of genomic DNA were isolated from cryopreserved PBMCs. Longitudinal blood samples from CLL patients on ibrutinib monotherapy underwent high-throughput TCR beta sequencing. Patients were enrolled in a phase 2 open-label single-center ibrutinib monotherapy trial. With regard to this clone: Its specific antigen is unknown. No base quality values were provided; no much bigger clone lies one nucleotide off.

The source was PBMCs, collected after 12 months of ibrutinib treatment. The chain is made from TRBV7-7 and TRBJ2-1; the D gene cannot be resolved reliably. This clonotype was sampled from a human donor with chronic lymphocytic leukemia. CDR3 loop: CASSPLDNEQFF. The DNA reads TGTGCCAGCAGCCCGCTAGACAATGAGCAGTTCTTC.